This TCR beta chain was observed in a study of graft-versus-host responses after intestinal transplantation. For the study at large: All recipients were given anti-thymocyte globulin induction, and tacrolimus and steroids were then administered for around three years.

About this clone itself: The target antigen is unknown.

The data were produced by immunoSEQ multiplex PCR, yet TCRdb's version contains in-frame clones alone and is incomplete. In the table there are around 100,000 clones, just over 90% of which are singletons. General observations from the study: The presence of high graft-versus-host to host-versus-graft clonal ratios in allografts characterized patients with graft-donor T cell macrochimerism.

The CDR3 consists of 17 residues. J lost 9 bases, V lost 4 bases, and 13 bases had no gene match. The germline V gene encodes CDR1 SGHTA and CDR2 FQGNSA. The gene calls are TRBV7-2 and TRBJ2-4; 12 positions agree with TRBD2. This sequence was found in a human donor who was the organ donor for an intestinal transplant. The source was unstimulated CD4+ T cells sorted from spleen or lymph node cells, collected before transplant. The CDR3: CASSSLTLAGGPIIQYF. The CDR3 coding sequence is TGTGCCAGCAGCTCCCTTACCCTAGCGGGAGGGCCGATCATTCAGTACTTC.